Below are 31 T cell receptor beta chains sequenced from a single sample in a study of blood T cell dynamics during melanoma immunotherapy. Time point here: pre-treatment baseline. Data came from immunoSEQ multiplex PCR; TCRdb stores just in-frame clones and leaves some out. The data show about 11,000 clones, about 83% seen once. Specimen: blood, collected from a patient treated with checkpoint blockade. The receptor source for this set is a human donor with melanoma.

This chain connects TRBV7-3 to TRBJ1-1; D possibly corresponds to TRBD1 (5 bases). The germline gives CDR1 SGHTA, CDR2 FQGTGA. V was shortened by 4 bases and J by 1 base, with 16 bases between the two germline ends. The CDR3 is 16 residues long. The CDR3 region is CASSSRPGTSNTEAFF. CDR3 nucleotides: TGTGCCAGCAGCTCACGACCGGGGACCTCGAACACTGAAGCTTTCTTT. Variable domain in full (rest from reference TRBV7-3 and TRBJ1-1): GAGVSQTPSNKVTEKGKYVELRCDPISGHTALYWYRQSLGQGPEFLIYFQGTGAADDSGLPNDRFFAVRPEGSVSTLKIQRTERGDSAVYLCASSSRPGTSNTEAFFGQGTRLTVV.

V usage is TRBV2 and J usage is TRBJ2-3; maybe TRBD1 (6 bases). Germline V CDR1 and CDR2: SNHLY, FYNNEI. The CDR3 is made up of 14 amino acids. Trimming pared 5 bases from V and 3 bases from J, leaving 12 bases between. The CDR3 loop reads CASSWWGLTDTQYF. The CDR3 coding sequence is TGTGCCAGCAGTTGGTGGGGGCTAACAGATACGCAGTATTTT.

The rearrangement links TRBV6-6 to TRBJ2-2; TRBD1 might be the D (6 bases). The CDR3 runs to 15 residues. Germline V gives CDR1 MNHNY, CDR2 SVGAGI (reference sequence). Trimming took 5 bases from V and 1 from J, leaving 11 bases between them. CDR3 bases: TGTGCCAGCAGTATAATGGGACAGAACACCGGGGAGCTGTTTTTT. Amino acids: CASSIMGQNTGELFF.

The chain combines TRBV5-1 with TRBJ2-4, with TRBD2 as a possible D gene (6 bases). Germline-derived CDR1 and CDR2 are SGHRS and YFSETQ. The CDR3 totals 15 residues. V dropped 4 bases and J dropped 6 bases, with 17 bases sitting between them. CDR3 sequence reads: CASSPQVRERNIQYF. CDR3 DNA: TGCGCCAGCAGCCCCCAGGTCCGGGAGCGAAACATTCAGTACTTC.

In its sample, this clone was seen a few times. V usage is TRBV9 and J usage is TRBJ1-1, with D hard to call. This CDR3 has 15 amino acids. In germline, CDR1 is SGDLS, CDR2 YYNGEE. V lost 4 bases, J lost 0 bases, and 13 bases lay in between. CDR3 in DNA: TGTGCCAGCAGCCCAAGTTGGACCTTGAACACTGAAGCTTTCTTT. This encodes CASSPSWTLNTEAFF. The whole variable domain, remainder taken from reference TRBV9 and TRBJ1-1, is DSGVTQTPKHLITATGQRVTLRCSPRSGDLSVYWYQQSLDQGLQFLIQYYNGEERAKGNILERFSAQQFPDLHSELNLSSLELGDSALYFCASSPSWTLNTEAFFGQGTRLTVV.

The chain employs TRBV9 and TRBJ2-1; D might be TRBD2 (7 bases). Trimming stripped 4 bases from V and 7 bases from J, with 15 bases between. Germline CDR1 SGDLS, CDR2 YYNGEE. This CDR3 is 14 amino acids long. CDR3 nucleotides: TGTGCCAGCAGCCCCGGGGGAGGGGGAAATGAGCAGTTCTTC. Translating it yields CASSPGGGGNEQFF.

V is TRBV7-2 and J is TRBJ1-2; D is perhaps TRBD1 (6 bases). Trimming removed 1 base at V and 2 bases at J, with 8 bases between. CDR1 SGHTA and CDR2 FQGNSA come from the germline V gene. The CDR3 contains 14 residues. The CDR3, as DNA: TGTGCCAGCAGCTTAGGCAGGGGCAACTATGGCTACACCTTC. Translated: CASSLGRGNYGYTF.

The V call is TRBV6-5, the J call TRBJ1-5; the match to TRBD1 covers 8 bases. Trimming cost V 6 bases and J 1 base; bases outside gene matches: 2. The CDR3 contains 14 residues. Per germline, CDR1 MNHEY and CDR2 SVGAGI. The CDR3 coding sequence is TGTGCCAGCAGCCAGGGGGCCAGCAATCAGCCCCAGCATTTT. It translates to CASSQGASNQPQHF.

This chain links TRBV27 with TRBJ2-7; a possible D gene is TRBD2 (5 bases). V gave up 4 bases and J gave up 6 bases, with 16 bases separating them. CDR3 size: 14 residues. Germline-derived CDR1 and CDR2 are MNHEY and SMNVEV (reference sequence). CDR3 sequence: CASSSASREGEQYF. In nucleotides, the CDR3 is TGTGCCAGCAGTTCAGCTTCTCGGGAAGGCGAGCAGTACTTC.

The chain employs TRBV4-1 and TRBJ1-2, with TRBD1 as a possible D gene (6 bases). Germline lookup yields CDR1 MGHRA and CDR2 YSYEKL. The CDR3 contains 14 residues. V shed 1 base and J shed 2 bases, with 8 bases lying between them. The CDR3: CASSQVGGNYGYTF. The CDR3 bases are TGCGCCAGCAGCCAAGTAGGGGGGAACTATGGCTACACCTTC.

This chain joins TRBV18 and TRBJ2-7; 11 bases map to TRBD1. The CDR3 covers 15 residues. CDR1 is KGHSH, CDR2 LQKENI, per germline. V was clipped by 5 bases and J by 7 bases; unmatched bases: 10. This CDR3 reads CASSTGTGGFEEQYF. CDR3 coding DNA: TGTGCCAGCTCAACAGGGACAGGGGGTTTCGAGGAGCAGTACTTC.

This clone has just a few counts. The rearrangement uses TRBV9 and TRBJ1-1, with 10 bases fitting TRBD1. The CDR3 has 16 amino acids. Germline V gene sequence: CDR1 SGDLS, CDR2 YYNGEE. Trimming removed 0 bases from V and 2 bases from J; junction bases left unmatched: 4. As DNA, the CDR3 is TGTGCCAGCAGCGTAGTGGGGACAGGGGTTAACACTGAAGCTTTCTTT. Amino acid sequence: CASSVVGTGVNTEAFF. Variable domain in full (rest from reference TRBV9 and TRBJ1-1): DSGVTQTPKHLITATGQRVTLRCSPRSGDLSVYWYQQSLDQGLQFLIQYYNGEERAKGNILERFSAQQFPDLHSELNLSSLELGDSALYFCASSVVGTGVNTEAFFGQGTRLTVV.

This sequence joins TRBV6-5 and TRBJ1-6, with a weak D call TRBD1 (6 bases). There are 15 residues in the CDR3. Trimming left V 10 bases short and J 9 bases short, with 22 bases between. Germline V gives CDR1 MNHEY, CDR2 SVGAGI. The CDR3 spells CATHGSGRGASPLHF. The CDR3 nucleotides read TGTGCCACCCACGGATCGGGCAGGGGAGCTTCACCCCTCCACTTT.

The chain couples TRBV9 to TRBJ1-2, with 9 positions matching TRBD1. The CDR3 extends over 16 amino acids. The V gene end was trimmed by 3 bases and the J gene end by 2 bases; junction bases not matched to a gene: 8. Germline lookup yields CDR1 SGDLS and CDR2 YYNGEE. The CDR3 loop reads CASSARTGGLNYGYTF. The DNA of the CDR3 is TGTGCCAGCAGCGCACGTACAGGGGGCCTGAACTATGGCTACACCTTC.

The chain uses TRBV7-3 and TRBJ2-1, with 8 nucleotides matching TRBD2. In germline, CDR1 is SGHTA, CDR2 FQGTGA. This CDR3 has 14 residues. The V segment lost 2 bases and the J segment 9 bases; nucleotides outside the gene matches: 6. CDR3 nucleotide sequence: TGTGCCAGCAGCTTAGCGGGGGGCGCGGGTGAGCAGTTCTTC. This codes for CASSLAGGAGEQFF.

The chain employs TRBV2 and TRBJ2-5, with 9 bases matching TRBD2. Germline trimming cut 5 bases from V and 4 bases from J; bases unmatched to any gene: 11. Germline V lookup: CDR1 SNHLY, CDR2 FYNNEI. The CDR3 contains 16 residues. The CDR3 sequence: CASSYLGTSSSETQYF. The CDR3 nucleotides are TGTGCCAGCAGTTATCTAGGGACTAGCTCGTCAGAGACCCAGTACTTC.

This sequence joins TRBV5-4 and TRBJ1-2, with 12 bases lining up with TRBD1. With 5 bases clipped from V and 7 bases from J, the junction kept 9 bases outside the gene matches. The CDR3 covers 15 residues. In germline, CDR1 is SGHNT, CDR2 YYREEE (reference sequence). CDR3 sequence: CASRQPGTGGTGYTF. CDR3 nucleotides: TGTGCCAGCAGACAGCCCGGGACAGGGGGCACTGGCTACACCTTC. Looking up the rest from reference TRBV5-4 and TRBJ1-2 gives the full variable domain: ETGVTQSPTHLIKTRGQQVTLRCSSQSGHNTVSWYQQALGQGPQFIFQYYREEENGRGNFPPRFSGLQFPNYSSELNVNALELDDSALYLCASRQPGTGGTGYTFGSGTRLTVV.

This chain joins TRBV4-3 and TRBJ2-1, with TRBD2 matching 9 bases. The J segment lost 9 bases and the V segment lost 0 bases, leaving 9 bases of the junction unmatched. The CDR3 has 16 residues. From germline, CDR1 is LGHNA and CDR2 YSLEER. The CDR3 region is CASSQDQAGGPGEQFF. The CDR3 region has the DNA TGCGCCAGCAGCCAAGACCAGGCGGGGGGGCCGGGTGAGCAGTTCTTC.

V and J are TRBV6-1 and TRBJ1-1; the D is unclear. Germline CDR1 reads MNHNS; CDR2 reads SASEGT. Trimming took off 7 bases at V and 3 bases at J, with 6 bases between the two ends. This CDR3 is built from 11 residues. CDR3 in DNA: TGTGCCAGCAAAAGGTACACTGAAGCTTTCTTT. Its translation: CASKRYTEAFF.

The chain recombines TRBV20-1 with TRBJ2-3; D is unclear. Trimming stripped 2 bases from V and 8 bases from J, with 5 bases between. CDR3 length: 10 residues. In germline, CDR1 is DFQATT, CDR2 SNEGSKA (reference sequence). In nucleotides, the CDR3 is TGCAGTGCTAGAAACGGTACGCAGTATTTT. This codes for CSARNGTQYF.

In nucleotides, the CDR3 is TGTGCCAGCAGTTACACTCCCCGGACAGTTTACACTGAAGCTTTCTTT. This gives the protein CASSYTPRTVYTEAFF. The chain couples TRBV6-5 to TRBJ1-1; weak D call: TRBD1 (6 bases). CDR1 MNHEY and CDR2 SVGAGI come from the germline V gene. The V gene lost 2 bases and the J gene lost 3 bases, with 16 bases spanning the gap. This CDR3 is 16 amino acids long.

This clone was seen a handful of times. The CDR3 DNA sequence: TGTGCCAGCAGCTTAGCAGGGGTATCCGTAACTGAAGCTTTCTTT. It encodes CASSLAGVSVTEAFF. This chain links TRBV7-9 with TRBJ1-1; the D gene is possibly TRBD1 (5 bases). The V end lost 0 bases, the J end lost 5 bases, and 13 bases lay between the germline ends. CDR1 is SEHNR and CDR2 is FQNEAQ in the germline V gene (reference sequence). CDR3 length: 15 residues.

The chain couples TRBV11-3 to TRBJ2-3; 10 bases agree with TRBD2. The CDR3 is 16 amino acids. Per the germline V gene, CDR1 is SGHNT and CDR2 is YENEEA. Losses at the gene ends were 4 bases for V and 2 bases for J; bases not matched to a gene: 6. In DNA form, the CDR3 reads TGTGCCAGCAGCTCCCGTAGCGGGGGGTACACAGATACGCAGTATTTT. Its translation is CASSSRSGGYTDTQYF.

This clone was detected once. The chain uses TRBV19 and TRBJ1-6; unclear D gene. Germline V gives CDR1 LNHDA, CDR2 SQIVND (reference sequence). V lost 5 bases to trimming and J lost 0 bases, with 8 bases between them. The CDR3 length is 15 residues. The CDR3 DNA sequence: TGTGCCAGTAGTGACGTTGGCTCCTATAATTCACCCCTCCACTTT. As protein: CASSDVGSYNSPLHF.

Only a few counts were recorded for this clone. V gene TRBV30 combines with J gene TRBJ1-1; maybe TRBD1 (5 bases). CDR3 length: 12 residues. With 2 bases removed from V and 7 bases from J, the gap between germline ends came to 11 bases. CDR1 GTSNPN and CDR2 SVGIG come from the germline V gene (reference sequence). The chain's CDR3 is CAWSRDGYEAFF. The CDR3 region has the DNA TGTGCCTGGAGTCGGGACGGGTATGAAGCTTTCTTT.

This clone was found once. The chain employs TRBV6-6 and TRBJ2-1; 8 bases are shared with TRBD2. CDR3 length: 14 amino acids. Germline V lookup: CDR1 MNHNY, CDR2 SVGAGI (reference sequence). V lost 5 bases to trimming and J lost 4 bases; unmatched junction nucleotides: 4. The CDR3 region is CASSTAGGYNEQFF. The CDR3 nucleotides read TGTGCCAGCAGTACGGCGGGGGGTTACAATGAGCAGTTCTTC.

This sequence joins TRBV7-8 and TRBJ1-1; 7 nucleotides align to TRBD1. CDR1 is SGHVS and CDR2 is FQNEAQ in the germline V gene. This CDR3 comprises 12 residues. J gave up 11 bases and V 1 base, and 4 bases lay outside the gene matches. The CDR3 coding sequence is TGTGCCAGCAGCTTAGAAGGGGGCGGGGCTTTCTTT. The encoded protein is CASSLEGGGAFF.

V is TRBV7-2 and J is TRBJ2-5; weak D call: TRBD2 (6 bases). The germline V and J ends were trimmed by 7 bases and 2 bases, with 14 bases remaining between them. The CDR3 has 14 amino acids. The germline gives CDR1 SGHTA, CDR2 FQGNSA. DNA of the CDR3: TGTGCCAGCACCCCTGGCGGGGTTCAAGAGACCCAGTACTTC. This codes for CASTPGGVQETQYF.

DNA for the CDR3: TGTGCCAGCAGCTCCGGGGCAGGGTTTTGGAATTCACCCCTCCACTTT. It codes for CASSSGAGFWNSPLHF. The chain joins TRBV7-9 to TRBJ1-6, with a weak D call TRBD1 (5 bases). Germline CDR1 reads SEHNR; CDR2 reads FQNEAQ (reference sequence). V dropped 4 bases and J dropped 7 bases, with 17 bases sitting between them. The CDR3 loop spans 16 amino acids.

This chain links TRBV6-1 with TRBJ1-2; TRBD1 agrees at 8 bases. After removal of 10 bases from V and 5 bases from J, the junction contained 12 bases not matched to a gene. The CDR3 runs 14 residues. Germline values: CDR1 MNHNS, CDR2 SASEGT. CDR3 sequence (DNA): TGTGCCATCAAGGACAGGGTAGTTGGTTATGGCTACACCTTC. Translating gives CAIKDRVVGYGYTF.

V is TRBV9 and J is TRBJ2-5; 7 bases fit TRBD2. Gene TRBJ2-7 matches the end of the DNA better, so the J call may be wrong. The CDR3 runs to 15 residues. Germline V gives CDR1 SGDLS, CDR2 YYNGEE. CDR3 protein: CASSLGGTETYEQYF. As DNA, the CDR3 is TGTGCCAGCAGCCTGGGAGGGACGGAGACCTACGAGCAGTACTTC.